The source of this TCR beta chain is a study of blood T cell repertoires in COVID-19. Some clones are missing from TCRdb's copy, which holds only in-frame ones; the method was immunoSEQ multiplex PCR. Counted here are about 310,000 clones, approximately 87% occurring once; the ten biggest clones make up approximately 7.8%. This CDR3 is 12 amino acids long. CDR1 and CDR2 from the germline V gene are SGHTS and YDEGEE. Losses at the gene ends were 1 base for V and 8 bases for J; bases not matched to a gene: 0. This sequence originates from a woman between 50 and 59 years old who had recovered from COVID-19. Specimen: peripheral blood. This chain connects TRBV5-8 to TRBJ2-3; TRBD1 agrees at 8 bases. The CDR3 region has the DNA TGTGCCAGCAGCTTGACAGGGGGTACGCAGTATTTT. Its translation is CASSLTGGTQYF.